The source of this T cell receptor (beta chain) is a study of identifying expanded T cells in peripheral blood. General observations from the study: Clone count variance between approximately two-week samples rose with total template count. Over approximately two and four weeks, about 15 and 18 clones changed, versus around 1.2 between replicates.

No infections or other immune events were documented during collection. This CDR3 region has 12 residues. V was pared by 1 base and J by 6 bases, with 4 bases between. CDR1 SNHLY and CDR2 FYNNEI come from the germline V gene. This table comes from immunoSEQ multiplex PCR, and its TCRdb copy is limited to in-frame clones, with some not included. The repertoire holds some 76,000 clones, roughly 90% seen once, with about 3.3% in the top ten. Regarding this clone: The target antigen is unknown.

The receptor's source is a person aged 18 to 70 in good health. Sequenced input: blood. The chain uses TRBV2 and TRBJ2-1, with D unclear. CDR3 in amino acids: CASSEEVNEQFF. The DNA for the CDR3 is TGTGCCAGCAGTGAAGAGGTCAATGAGCAGTTCTTC.